This T cell receptor beta chain was observed in a study of monozygotic twins with inflammatory bowel disease. Germline CDR1 and CDR2: SGHRS and YFSETQ. This CDR3 comprises 14 residues. With the 5' RACE reads reprocessed, TCRdb shows one record per CDR3 protein and no DNA. This table lists around 150,000 distinct CDR3 sequences. What was sequenced was blood. This clonotype was obtained from a human donor with ulcerative colitis or Crohn's disease, or a healthy co-twin of an affected twin (not recorded which). The chain has TRBV5-1 and TRBJ2-3. This CDR3 reads CASSEPTMADTQYF.